The rows below give T cell receptor beta chains drawn from one sample of a study of cytotoxic CD8 clonotypes in ibrutinib-treated CLL. This table comes from immunoSEQ multiplex PCR, and its TCRdb copy is limited to in-frame clones, with some not included. The profile shows approximately 67,000 clones, around 82% of them singletons. Sequencing was performed on PBMCs, taken at disease progression, from a patient treated with ibrutinib. Source of these receptors: a human donor with chronic lymphocytic leukemia. The CDR3 runs from the conserved cysteine through the conserved F or W. D genes are given only for firm matches. Clone size, where shown, is once, few, many, or a class for clones that have expanded.

TGCGCCAGCAGCCAGTACGGGAGGGCGTCTCCCAATGAGCAGTTCTTC CASSQYGRASPNEQFF TRBJ2-1 TRBD2 TRBV5-1 -
TGTGCCAGCAGTTTGGGCCTCGCTTCGTACCAAGAGACCCAGTACTTC CASSLGLASYQETQYF TRBJ2-5 - TRBV28 -
TGCGCCAGCAGTGAGTGGTTAGCGGGAGAAGCTGAGCAGTTCTTC CASSEWLAGEAEQFF TRBJ2-1 TRBD2 TRBV10-1 -
TGTGCCAGCAGCTTCCGGACAGGGTCCTACGAGCAGTACTTC CASSFRTGSYEQYF TRBJ2-7 TRBD1 TRBV5-6 -
TGCGCCAGCAGCGGACAGACTAATGAAAAACTGTTTTTT CASSGQTNEKLFF TRBJ1-4 - TRBV5-1 -
TGTGCCAGCAGCTTAGCAAGCCAATTGAACACTGAAGCTTTCTTT CASSLASQLNTEAFF TRBJ1-1 - TRBV7-9 -
TGTGCCAGCAGTTATGGTCAGAACACAGATACGCAGTATTTT CASSYGQNTDTQYF TRBJ2-3 - TRBV6-5 -
TGTGCCAGTGGGGGACAGGCCTTACGGGGTGTAAGCAATCAGCCCCAGCATTTT CASGGQALRGVSNQPQHF TRBJ1-5 TRBD1 TRBV19 -
TGCGCCAGCAGCTTCGCGCTAGCGGGGGCTGAGCAGTTCTTC CASSFALAGAEQFF TRBJ2-1 TRBD2 TRBV5-1 -
TGTGCCAGCAGCAAAGGTTGGACAGGGAAGGCTAATGAAAAACTGTTTTTT CASSKGWTGKANEKLFF TRBJ1-4 - TRBV21-1 -
TGCGCCAGCAGCTTGGAAGAGACCCAGTACTTC CASSLEETQYF TRBJ2-5 - TRBV5-1 -
TGCGCCAGCAGCCAAGATCCCTTAGCGGGTACAGATACGCAGTATTTT CASSQDPLAGTDTQYF TRBJ2-3 TRBD2 TRBV4-1 -
TGTGCCAGCAGCTTACCATTGACAGATACGCAGTATTTT CASSLPLTDTQYF TRBJ2-3 - TRBV7-9 -
TGTGCCAGCAGTTGGCCACAGAACTATGGCTACACCTTC CASSWPQNYGYTF TRBJ1-2 - TRBV28 few
TGTGCCAGCAGCGCCAGCGGGAGAAGTATGGCAGATACGCAGTATTTT CASSASGRSMADTQYF TRBJ2-3 TRBD2 TRBV9 few
TGTGCCAGCAGCGTCGCTACAGGGTTCATTGAAGCTTTCTTT CASSVATGFIEAFF TRBJ1-1 - TRBV9 few
TGCGCCAGCAGCTCCCGTCAAGGGGTGAGCACCGGGGAGCTGTTTTTT CASSSRQGVSTGELFF TRBJ2-2 - TRBV5-1 -
TGTGCCAGTAGTACTGAGGGCGGAAACACCATATATTTT CASSTEGGNTIYF TRBJ1-3 - TRBV19 few
TGTGCCAGCAGCGTAGGCGCTAGCGGGGAGGTCGATACGCAGTATTTT CASSVGASGEVDTQYF TRBJ2-3 TRBD2 TRBV9 few
TGCGCCAGCAGCTTGGGGACGGAAGCTTTCTTT CASSLGTEAFF TRBJ1-1 - TRBV5-1 -
TGCAGCGTTGTTGGGGGCGGGAACACTGAAGCTTTCTTT CSVVGGGNTEAFF TRBJ1-1 - TRBV29-1 -
TGTGCCAGCAGCCTGTACCCGGGCGAGCAGTACTTC CASSLYPGEQYF TRBJ2-7 - TRBV13 -
TGTGCCAGCAGAACGGCGGGGACAGGGGGACAGCCCCAGCATTTT CASRTAGTGGQPQHF TRBJ1-5 TRBD1 TRBV6-6 -
TGTGCCAGCAGCTACCGGGACAGGGGGCGAAACACTGAAGCTTTCTTT CASSYRDRGRNTEAFF TRBJ1-1 TRBD1 TRBV28 -
TGTGCCAGTAGCCTCCGTAGGGGGGGCACCGGGGAGCTGTTTTTT CASSLRRGGTGELFF TRBJ2-2 - TRBV19 -
TGTGCCTGGAGTAGGAATTCACCCCTCCACTTT CAWSRNSPLHF TRBJ1-6 - TRBV30 -
TGTGCCAGCAGTGTCCAGGGAAATCAGCCCCAGCATTTT CASSVQGNQPQHF TRBJ1-5 - TRBV6-1 -
TGTGCCAGCAGCCAAGGAATAGGGACTAGCGGGGGCCTTTACCAAGAGACCCAGTACTTC CASSQGIGTSGGLYQETQYF TRBJ2-5 TRBD2 TRBV4-2 -
TGTGCCGGAAGGGACGGTAACTATGGCTACACCTTC CAGRDGNYGYTF TRBJ1-2 - TRBV2 -
TGTGCCAGCAGTTTAGCCCTTAGGACCCAGTACTTC CASSLALRTQYF TRBJ2-5 - TRBV28 -
TGTGCCAGCAGTGTCGGTAACTACGAGCAGTACTTC CASSVGNYEQYF TRBJ2-7 - TRBV6-1 few
TGCGCCAGCAGCAAGACAGTGGACTATGGCTACACCTTC CASSKTVDYGYTF TRBJ1-2 - TRBV10-2 -
TGTGCCAGCAGTAACCCAGTTGGTGAAGCTTTCTTT CASSNPVGEAFF TRBJ1-1 - TRBV6-5 -
TGTGCCAGTGGCCCCACCGGACTAGCCCACGAGCAGTACTTC CASGPTGLAHEQYF TRBJ2-7 TRBD2 TRBV19 -